Below, 19 T cell receptor beta chains from the same sample are listed, as sequenced in a study of glioma-infiltrating T cells after dendritic cell vaccination. Method: immunoSEQ multiplex PCR; TCRdb's copy keeps in-frame clones and lacks some. The table lists around 62,000 clones, around 83% of them singletons, with approximately 8.5% in the top ten. The starting material was blood, obtained before dendritic cell vaccination. The receptors stem from a human donor with glioblastoma.

This clone was picked up a small number of times. The V and J genes are TRBV28 and TRBJ1-6; TRBD1 matches 7 bases. In germline, CDR1 is MDHEN, CDR2 SYDVKM. The J segment lost 6 bases and the V segment lost 0 bases, leaving 5 bases of the junction unmatched. The CDR3 covers 16 residues. The CDR3 DNA sequence: TGTGCCAGCAGTTTATGGACAGGGTTAGGTAATTCACCCCTCCACTTT. Its translation is CASSLWTGLGNSPLHF. Full variable domain (missing parts from reference TRBV28 and TRBJ1-6): DVKVTQSSRYLVKRTGEKVFLECVQDMDHENMFWYRQDPGLGLRLIYFSYDVKMKEKGDIPEGYSVSREKKERFSLILESASTNQTSMYLCASSLWTGLGNSPLHFGNGTRLTVT.

The J gene is TRBJ1-1, the V gene TRBV4-1; no clear D. This CDR3 contains 13 residues. Germline V gene data show CDR1 as MGHRA and CDR2 as YSYEKL. Trimming took off 4 bases at V and 6 bases at J, with 12 bases between the two ends. The CDR3 sequence: CASSRWADAEAFF. CDR3 DNA: TGCGCCAGCAGCCGGTGGGCTGACGCTGAAGCTTTCTTT.

The chain uses TRBV5-1 and TRBJ1-1; D gene unclear. This CDR3 spans 15 amino acids. V lost 2 bases and J lost 3, with 14 bases in between. From germline, CDR1 is SGHRS and CDR2 YFSETQ. CDR3 in DNA: TGCGCCAGCAGCTTTCGAGCCGAGGAGCACACTGAAGCTTTCTTT. Protein sequence: CASSFRAEEHTEAFF. Complete variable domain (other parts from reference TRBV5-1 and TRBJ1-1): KAGVTQTPRYLIKTRGQQVTLSCSPISGHRSVSWYQQTPGQGLQFLFEYFSETQRNKGNFPGRFSGRQFSNSRSEMNVSTLELGDSALYLCASSFRAEEHTEAFFGQGTRLTVV.

The rearrangement uses TRBV5-1 and TRBJ1-2; 9 bases align to TRBD1. Looked up from germline, CDR1 is SGHRS and CDR2 is YFSETQ. The trim removed 5 bases at V and 4 bases at J, leaving 6 bases unmatched. The CDR3 sequence is 14 residues long. This chain's CDR3 is CASSSGQGFYGYTF. The CDR3 DNA reads TGCGCCAGCAGTTCGGGACAGGGTTTCTATGGCTACACCTTC.

This chain links TRBV27 with TRBJ1-3; TRBD1 matches 7 bases. The CDR3 spans 15 residues. Unmatched junction bases numbered 8, after V lost 6 bases and J lost 3 bases. Per the germline V gene, CDR1 is MNHEY and CDR2 is SMNVEV (reference sequence). CDR3 loop: CASSRTGVGGNTIYF. CDR3 nucleotide sequence: TGTGCCAGCAGCCGCACAGGGGTAGGTGGAAACACCATATATTTT.

This sequence joins TRBV5-1 and TRBJ2-5; D perhaps matches TRBD2 (6 bases). Germline loops: CDR1 SGHRS, CDR2 YFSETQ. This CDR3 comprises 12 residues. Trimming removed 4 bases at V and 7 bases at J, with 11 bases between. In nucleotides, the CDR3 is TGCGCCAGCAGCCGTAACGGGGGGACCCAGTACTTC. It yields the protein CASSRNGGTQYF.

V and J are TRBV19 and TRBJ2-3; 8 nucleotides line up with TRBD1. The CDR3 extends over 14 amino acids. Germline trimming cut 8 bases from V and 1 base from J; bases unmatched to any gene: 5. CDR1 and CDR2 (germline): LNHDA, SQIVND (reference sequence). CDR3 residues: CASSPGQGTDTQYF. The DNA of the CDR3 is TGTGCCAGTTCCCCGGGACAGGGCACAGATACGCAGTATTTT.

This clone was seen more than once but under ten times. The chain joins TRBV5-1 to TRBJ1-4, with TRBD1 identical over 9 bases. V lost 4 bases to trimming and J lost 8 bases; unmatched junction nucleotides: 9. This CDR3 spans 15 amino acids. From germline, CDR1 is SGHRS and CDR2 YFSETQ. Here the CDR3 reads CASSRRDREGEKLFF. The CDR3 DNA reads TGCGCCAGCAGCCGCCGGGACAGGGAGGGAGAAAAACTGTTTTTT.

This clone has a handful of counts. CDR3 bases: TGTGCCAGTAGGAAGAGCGGGGGGGTCTGGGGGAAGTTCTTC. Translating it yields CASRKSGGVWGKFF. The chain couples TRBV19 to TRBJ2-1; 10 positions agree with TRBD2. The CDR3 loop spans 14 amino acids. The ends lost 6 bases at V and 14 bases at J; junction bases unmatched: 13. Germline CDR1 is LNHDA and CDR2 is SQIVND (reference sequence).

The chain uses TRBV11-1 and TRBJ1-1; D may be TRBD1 (5 bases). Trimming left V 4 bases short and J 11 bases short, with 20 bases between. CDR3 length: 14 amino acids. Germline V gives CDR1 SGHAT, CDR2 FQDESV (reference sequence). CDR3 sequence: CASSSGRGRQQAFF. The CDR3 DNA follows: TGTGCCAGCAGCTCCGGGCGGGGAAGACAGCAGGCTTTCTTT.

This clone has a handful of counts. The V call is TRBV19, the J call TRBJ1-4; 9 bases are a match to TRBD1. The CDR3 is made up of 16 amino acids. Per the germline V gene, CDR1 is LNHDA and CDR2 is SQIVND (reference sequence). V was clipped by 4 bases and J by 7 bases; unmatched bases: 10. The CDR3 bases are TGTGCCAGTAGTAAAGTAGGGGGACAGGGTTTTGAAAAACTGTTTTTT. Protein: CASSKVGGQGFEKLFF. The complete variable domain, with remaining parts taken from reference TRBV19 and TRBJ1-4, reads DGGITQSPKYLFRKEGQNVTLSCEQNLNHDAMYWYRQDPGQGLRLIYYSQIVNDFQKGDIAEGYSVSREKKESFPLTVTSAQKNPTAFYLCASSKVGGQGFEKLFFGSGTQLSVL.

CDR3 nucleotide sequence: TGTGCCAGCAGCTTGCACGGGACTGAAGCTTTCTTT. This sequence encodes CASSLHGTEAFF. The chain is built from TRBV5-4 and TRBJ1-1; D is unclear. This CDR3 contains 12 residues. Germline CDR1 reads SGHNT; CDR2 reads YYREEE (reference sequence). V was clipped by 1 base and J by 5 bases, with 6 bases between them.

The chain is built from TRBV5-1 and TRBJ2-1; TRBD2 aligns across 13 bases. V was clipped by 4 bases and J by 8 bases; unmatched bases: 9. The CDR3 consists of 16 residues. Per the germline V gene, CDR1 is SGHRS and CDR2 is YFSETQ. CDR3 protein: CASSSAGTSGVDEQFF. Written as DNA, the CDR3 is TGCGCCAGCAGCAGCGCCGGGACTAGCGGGGTCGATGAGCAGTTCTTC.

This clone was recorded a few times. The chain uses TRBV11-2 and TRBJ1-1; D call uncertain. This CDR3 is 15 amino acids long. Trimming took off 0 bases at V and 4 bases at J, with 12 bases between the two ends. Germline V CDR1 and CDR2: SGHAT, FQNNGV. The CDR3 spells CASSLEEALSTEAFF. As DNA, the CDR3 is TGTGCCAGCAGCTTAGAAGAGGCGCTGAGCACTGAAGCTTTCTTT.

Of note for this clone: Other DNA sequences in the sample encode the same CDR3. V usage is TRBV5-6 and J usage is TRBJ1-2; 8 bases match TRBD1. Unmatched junction bases numbered 11, after V lost 3 bases and J lost 4 bases. The germline V gene encodes CDR1 SGHDT and CDR2 YYEEEE. The CDR3 is 16 residues long. The CDR3 sequence: CASSSRYRGTLYGYTF. DNA of the CDR3: TGTGCCAGCAGCTCTCGATACAGGGGGACCCTCTATGGCTACACCTTC.

V and J are TRBV4-1 and TRBJ1-1; 7 nucleotides line up with TRBD1. CDR3 size: 15 residues. Looked up from germline, CDR1 is MGHRA and CDR2 is YSYEKL. The V gene end was trimmed by 4 bases and the J gene end by 4 bases; junction bases not matched to a gene: 9. CDR3 sequence reads: CASSPYRGSFTEAFF. The CDR3 DNA reads TGCGCCAGCAGCCCATACAGGGGATCTTTCACTGAAGCTTTCTTT.

V is TRBV5-1 and J is TRBJ1-1; 9 bases line up with TRBD1. The CDR3 loop spans 16 amino acids. After removal of 1 base from V and 3 bases from J, the junction contained 7 bases not matched to a gene. CDR1 SGHRS and CDR2 YFSETQ come from the germline V gene. This CDR3 is CASSLTLQGADTEAFF. Written as DNA, the CDR3 is TGCGCCAGCAGCTTGACCCTACAGGGGGCGGACACTGAAGCTTTCTTT.

This clone was seen more than once but under ten times. V and J are TRBV28 and TRBJ1-1; tentatively, D is TRBD1 (6 bases). This CDR3 is 14 amino acids long. V was cut by 7 bases and J by 0 bases, with 12 bases left in between. Germline CDR1 MDHEN, CDR2 SYDVKM. CDR3 bases: TGTGCCAGCACGGGACACCCATTGAACACTGAAGCTTTCTTT. Its translation is CASTGHPLNTEAFF.

This chain joins TRBV29-1 and TRBJ1-1; the D gene is possibly TRBD1 (6 bases). V lost 7 bases to trimming and J lost 5 bases, with 17 bases between them. The CDR3 length is 13 residues. Germline CDR1 reads SQVTM; CDR2 reads ANQGSEA. CDR3 DNA sequence: TGCAGCGCCGAACAGGGTACGGGGACTGAAGCTTTCTTT. Its protein is CSAEQGTGTEAFF.